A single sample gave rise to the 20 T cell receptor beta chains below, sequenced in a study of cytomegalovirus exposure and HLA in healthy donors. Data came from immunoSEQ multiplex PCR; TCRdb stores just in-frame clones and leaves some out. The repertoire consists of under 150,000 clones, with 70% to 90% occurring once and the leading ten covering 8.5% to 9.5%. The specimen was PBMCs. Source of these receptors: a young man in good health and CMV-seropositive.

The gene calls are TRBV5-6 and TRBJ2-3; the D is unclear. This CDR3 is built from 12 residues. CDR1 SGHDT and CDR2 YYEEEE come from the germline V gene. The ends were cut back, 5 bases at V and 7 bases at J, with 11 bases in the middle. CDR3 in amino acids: CASSSGLYTQYF. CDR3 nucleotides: TGTGCCAGCAGTTCCGGTCTATATACGCAGTATTTT.

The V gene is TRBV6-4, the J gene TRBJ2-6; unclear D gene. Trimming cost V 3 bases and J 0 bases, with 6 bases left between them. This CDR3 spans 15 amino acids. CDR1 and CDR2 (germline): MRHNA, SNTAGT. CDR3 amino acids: CASSEQSSGANVLTF. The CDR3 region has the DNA TGTGCCAGCAGTGAACAGAGCTCTGGGGCCAACGTCCTGACTTTC.

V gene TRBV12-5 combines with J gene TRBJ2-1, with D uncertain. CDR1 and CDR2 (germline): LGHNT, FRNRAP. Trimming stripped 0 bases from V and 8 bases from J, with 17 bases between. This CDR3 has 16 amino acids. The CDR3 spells CASGLVVARSLDEQFF. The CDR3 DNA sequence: TGTGCTAGTGGTTTGGTAGTTGCCAGATCCTTGGATGAGCAGTTCTTC. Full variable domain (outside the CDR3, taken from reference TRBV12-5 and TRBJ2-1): DARVTQTPRHKVTEMGQEVTMRCQPILGHNTVFWYRQTMMQGLELLAYFRNRAPLDDSGMPKDRFSAEMPDATLATLKIQPSEPRDSAVYFCASGLVVARSLDEQFFGPGTRLTVL.

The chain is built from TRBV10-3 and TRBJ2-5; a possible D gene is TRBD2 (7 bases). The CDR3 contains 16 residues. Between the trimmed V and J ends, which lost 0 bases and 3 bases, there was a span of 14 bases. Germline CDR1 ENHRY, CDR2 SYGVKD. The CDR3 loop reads CAISESKGGEEETQYF. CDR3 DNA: TGTGCCATCAGTGAGTCGAAAGGGGGGGAGGAAGAGACCCAGTACTTC.

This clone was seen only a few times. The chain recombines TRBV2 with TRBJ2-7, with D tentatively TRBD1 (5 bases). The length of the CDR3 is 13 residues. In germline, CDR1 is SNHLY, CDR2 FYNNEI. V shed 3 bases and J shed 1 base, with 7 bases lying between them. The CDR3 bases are TGTGCCAGCAGTGATGACAGTTCCTACGAGCAGTACTTC. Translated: CASSDDSSYEQYF.

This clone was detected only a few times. The CDR3 reads CASSPTLIDRAYGYTF. CDR3 DNA sequence: TGTGCCAGCTCACCGACCCTAATCGACAGGGCCTATGGCTACACCTTC. The chain joins TRBV18 to TRBJ1-2; TRBD1 matches 7 bases. Trimming took 3 bases from V and 4 from J; bases not matched to a gene: 11. The CDR3 extends over 16 amino acids. The germline gives CDR1 KGHSH, CDR2 LQKENI.

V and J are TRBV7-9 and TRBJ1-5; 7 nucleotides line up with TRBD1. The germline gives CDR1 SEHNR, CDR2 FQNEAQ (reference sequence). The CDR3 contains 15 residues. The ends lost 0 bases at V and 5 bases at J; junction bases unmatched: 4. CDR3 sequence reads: CASSLAGRGDQPQHF. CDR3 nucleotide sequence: TGTGCCAGCAGCTTAGCAGGCAGGGGGGATCAGCCCCAGCATTTT.

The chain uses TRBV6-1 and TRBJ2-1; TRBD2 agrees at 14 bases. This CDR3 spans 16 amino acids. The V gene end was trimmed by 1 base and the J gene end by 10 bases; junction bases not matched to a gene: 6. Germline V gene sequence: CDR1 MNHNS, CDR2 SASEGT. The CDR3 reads CASSEGLAGGEWEQFF. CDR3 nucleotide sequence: TGTGCCAGCAGTGAAGGACTAGCGGGAGGGGAATGGGAGCAGTTCTTC.

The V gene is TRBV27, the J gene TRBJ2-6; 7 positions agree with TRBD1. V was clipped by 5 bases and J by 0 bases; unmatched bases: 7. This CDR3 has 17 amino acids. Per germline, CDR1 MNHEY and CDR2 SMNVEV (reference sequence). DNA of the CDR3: TGTGCCAGCAGTCCGGGACAGTGGAACTCTGGGGCCAACGTCCTGACTTTC. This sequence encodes CASSPGQWNSGANVLTF.

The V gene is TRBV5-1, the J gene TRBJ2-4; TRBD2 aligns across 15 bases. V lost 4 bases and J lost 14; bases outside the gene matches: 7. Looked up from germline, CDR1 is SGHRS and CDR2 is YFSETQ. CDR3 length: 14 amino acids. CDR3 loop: CASSQGLAGGGEYF. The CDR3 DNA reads TGCGCCAGCAGCCAGGGACTAGCGGGGGGTGGAGAGTACTTC.

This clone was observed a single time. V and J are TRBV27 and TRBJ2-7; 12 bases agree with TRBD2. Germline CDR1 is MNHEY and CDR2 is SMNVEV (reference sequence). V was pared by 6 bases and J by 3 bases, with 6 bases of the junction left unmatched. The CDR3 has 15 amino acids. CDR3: CASSQGLAGNYEQYF. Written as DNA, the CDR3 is TGTGCCAGCAGCCAAGGACTAGCGGGGAACTACGAGCAGTACTTC.

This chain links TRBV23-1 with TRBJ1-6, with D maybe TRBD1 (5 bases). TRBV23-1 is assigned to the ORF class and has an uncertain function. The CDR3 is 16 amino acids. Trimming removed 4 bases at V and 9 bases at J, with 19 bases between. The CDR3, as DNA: TGCGCCAGCAGTCGCCTACAGGACACGATGGGTTCACCCCTCCACTTT. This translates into CASSRLQDTMGSPLHF.

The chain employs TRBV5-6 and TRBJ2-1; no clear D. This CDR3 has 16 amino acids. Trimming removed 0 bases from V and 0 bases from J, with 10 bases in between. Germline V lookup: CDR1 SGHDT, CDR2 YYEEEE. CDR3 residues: CASSLVGLSSYNEQFF. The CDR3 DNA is TGTGCCAGCAGCTTGGTTGGGCTGAGCTCCTACAATGAGCAGTTCTTC.

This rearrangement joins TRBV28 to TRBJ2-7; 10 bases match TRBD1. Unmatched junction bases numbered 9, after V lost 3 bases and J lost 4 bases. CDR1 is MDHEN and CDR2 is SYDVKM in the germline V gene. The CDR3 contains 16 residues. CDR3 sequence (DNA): TGTGCCAGCAGTTTCCTCGACAGGGGGCTTAAGTACGAGCAGTACTTC. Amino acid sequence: CASSFLDRGLKYEQYF.

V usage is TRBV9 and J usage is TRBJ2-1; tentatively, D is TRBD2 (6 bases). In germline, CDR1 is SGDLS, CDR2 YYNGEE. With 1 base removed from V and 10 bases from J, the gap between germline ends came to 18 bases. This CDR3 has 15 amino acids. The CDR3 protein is CASSVFRERFNEQFF. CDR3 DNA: TGTGCCAGCAGCGTATTTCGGGAGCGGTTTAACGAGCAGTTCTTC.

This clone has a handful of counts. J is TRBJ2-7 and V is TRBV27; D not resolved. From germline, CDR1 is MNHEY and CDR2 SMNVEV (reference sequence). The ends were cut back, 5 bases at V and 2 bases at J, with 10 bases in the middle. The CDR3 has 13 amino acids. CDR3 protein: CASSLTKTYEQYF. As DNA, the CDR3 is TGTGCCAGCAGTCTTACAAAAACCTACGAGCAGTACTTC.

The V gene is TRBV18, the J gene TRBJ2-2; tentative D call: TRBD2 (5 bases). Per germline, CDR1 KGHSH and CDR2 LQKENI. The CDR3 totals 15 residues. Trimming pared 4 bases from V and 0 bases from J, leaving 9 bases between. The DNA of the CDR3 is TGTGCCAGCTCACAACGGACTCCGAACACCGGGGAGCTGTTTTTT. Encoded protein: CASSQRTPNTGELFF.

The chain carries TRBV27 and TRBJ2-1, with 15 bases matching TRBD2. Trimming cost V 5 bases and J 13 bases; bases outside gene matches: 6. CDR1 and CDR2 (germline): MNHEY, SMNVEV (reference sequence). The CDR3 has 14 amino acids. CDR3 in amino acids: CASSGTSGGPLQFF. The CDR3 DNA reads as TGTGCCAGCAGTGGGACTAGCGGGGGGCCCTTACAGTTCTTC.

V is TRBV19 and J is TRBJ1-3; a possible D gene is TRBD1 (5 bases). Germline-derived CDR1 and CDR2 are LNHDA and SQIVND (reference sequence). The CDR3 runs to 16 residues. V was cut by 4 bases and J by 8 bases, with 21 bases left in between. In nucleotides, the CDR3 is TGTGCCAGTAGTACGGGGGTCGGACGTTTTCGGCACACCATATATTTT. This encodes CASSTGVGRFRHTIYF.

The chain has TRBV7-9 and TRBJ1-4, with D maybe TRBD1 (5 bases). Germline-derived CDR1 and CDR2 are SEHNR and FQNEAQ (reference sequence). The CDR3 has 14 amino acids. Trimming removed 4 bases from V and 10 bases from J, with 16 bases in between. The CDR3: CASSSDSGVAKLFF. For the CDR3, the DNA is TGTGCCAGCAGCTCGGATTCGGGGGTTGCAAAACTGTTTTTT.